Listed below are T cell receptor beta chains from one sample, sequenced in a study of T cell responses to AZD1222 COVID-19 vaccine. This table comes from immunoSEQ multiplex PCR, and its TCRdb copy is limited to in-frame clones, with some not included. The data contain approximately 140,000 clones, more than 85% of them singletons. The sample was peripheral blood, taken 28 days after the second AZD1222 dose. These receptors were obtained from an adult who received the AZD1222 COVID-19 vaccine. Each CDR3 is given with its conserved first and last residue. A D gene is named only where the DNA matches it firmly. The size entry is marked missing in some rows and otherwise reads once, few, many or a size class.

>NA|TRBV30|TRBJ1-6|TRBD1
CAWSVGGTGPSPLHF
TGTGCCTGGAGTGTAGGTGGGACAGGCCCATCACCCCTCCACTTT
>NA|TRBV21-1|TRBJ2-1|NA
CASSKVAGGNEQFF
NA
>NA|TRBV3-1/TRBV3-2|TRBJ1-2|NA
CASSQVLGPNYGYTF
TGTGCCAGCAGCCAAGTGTTAGGGCCTAACTATGGCTACACCTTC
>NA|TRBV30|TRBJ2-7|TRBD1
CAWRTGDHSYEQYF
TGTGCCTGGAGGACAGGGGACCACTCCTACGAGCAGTACTTC
>NA|TRBV7-9|TRBJ1-1|NA
CASSRGALTEAFF
TGTGCCAGCAGCCGAGGGGCTCTGACTGAAGCTTTCTTT
>NA|TRBV30|TRBJ1-6|NA
CAWSVLGSVDSPLHF
TGTGCCTGGAGTGTACTAGGGTCAGTGGATTCACCCCTCCACTTT
>NA|TRBV19|TRBJ2-1|TRBD2
CASSVKTSGGNEQFF
TGTGCCAGTAGCGTTAAGACTAGCGGGGGGAATGAGCAGTTCTTC
>NA|TRBV5-1|TRBJ1-6|TRBD1
CASSLGQGGSPLHF
TGCGCCAGCAGCCTCGGACAGGGTGGTTCACCCCTCCACTTT
>NA|TRBV6-1|TRBJ2-2|TRBD2
CASSEAWEGTGELFF
TGTGCCAGCAGTGAAGCGTGGGAGGGGACCGGGGAGCTGTTTTTT
>NA|TRBV5-1|TRBJ1-1|TRBD1
CASSPQGVDTEAFF
TGCGCCAGCAGCCCACAGGGGGTGGACACTGAAGCTTTCTTT
>NA|TRBV7-9|TRBJ2-2|TRBD2
CASSLVAGVGTGELFF
TGTGCCAGCAGCTTAGTAGCGGGAGTTGGAACCGGGGAGCTGTTTTTT
>NA|TRBV18|TRBJ2-1|TRBD2
CASSPLAGEQQFF
TGTGCCAGCTCACCACTAGCGGGAGAACAGCAGTTCTTC
>NA|TRBV6-1|TRBJ2-1|NA
CASSEPTGGNEQFF
TGTGCCAGCAGTGAACCTACAGGAGGTAATGAGCAGTTCTTC
>NA|TRBV12-3/TRBV12-4|TRBJ2-5|NA
CASSLFSVTQYF
TGTGCCAGCAGTTTGTTTTCAGTGACCCAGTACTTC
>NA|TRBV3-1/TRBV3-2|TRBJ2-4|NA
CASSQGLGGAVNIQYF
TGTGCCAGCAGCCAAGGGCTTGGGGGGGCGGTGAACATTCAGTACTTC
>NA|TRBV2|TRBJ1-4|NA
CASSVAGINEKLFF
TGTGCCAGCAGTGTGGCAGGGATTAATGAAAAACTGTTTTTT
>NA|TRBV6-5|TRBJ2-7|TRBD2
CASSYGSGNTYEQYF
TGTGCCAGCAGTTATGGTAGCGGGAACACCTACGAGCAGTACTTC
>NA|TRBV30|TRBJ1-2|NA
CAWSPSANYGYTF
TGTGCCTGGAGTCCCAGTGCTAACTATGGCTACACCTTC
>NA|TRBV18|TRBJ1-5|TRBD1
CASSPPGQAGQPQHF
TGTGCCAGCTCACCGCCGGGACAGGCGGGTCAGCCCCAGCATTTT
>NA|TRBV6-1|TRBJ1-5|NA
CASSELWQVDQPQHF
TGTGCCAGCAGTGAATTGTGGCAGGTAGATCAGCCCCAGCATTTT
>NA|TRBV19|TRBJ2-1|TRBD1
CASSIQGAHSYNEQFF
TGTGCCAGTAGTATACAGGGGGCCCACTCCTACAATGAGCAGTTCTTC
>NA|TRBV6-5|TRBJ1-1|NA
CASSLFGTEAFF
TGTGCCAGCAGTTTGTTTGGCACTGAAGCTTTCTTT
>NA|TRBV20-1|TRBJ1-1|NA
CSAKFWQEAFF
TGCAGTGCTAAATTTTGGCAGGAAGCTTTCTTT
>NA|TRBV28|TRBJ2-3|NA
CASRTAAGAGDTQYF
TGTGCCAGCAGGACGGCGGCAGGGGCGGGAGATACGCAGTATTTT
>NA|TRBV20-1|TRBJ1-2|NA
CSASGAGINYGYTF
TGCAGTGCTAGTGGAGCAGGGATTAACTATGGCTACACCTTC
>once|TRBV2|TRBJ1-1|NA
CASRKRENTEAFF
TGTGCCAGCAGAAAGAGAGAGAACACTGAAGCTTTCTTT
>NA|TRBV9|TRBJ2-2|NA
CASSVAARGGELFF
TGTGCCAGCAGCGTAGCTGCTAGGGGCGGGGAGCTGTTTTTT
>NA|TRBV6-7|TRBJ2-1|TRBD2
CASSYPEGLAGGPSYNEQFF
TGTGCCAGCAGTTACCCGGAGGGACTAGCGGGAGGGCCCTCCTACAATGAGCAGTTCTTC
>NA|TRBV5-1|TRBJ2-5|TRBD2
CASSSGTGQETQYF
TGCGCCAGCAGCAGCGGGACCGGCCAAGAGACCCAGTACTTC
>many|TRBV3-1/TRBV3-2|TRBJ1-2|NA
CASSPPGNYGYTF
TGTGCCAGCAGCCCCCCGGGGAACTATGGCTACACCTTC
>NA|TRBV19|TRBJ1-5|NA
CASSITLNQPQHF
TGTGCCAGTAGTATAACGCTTAATCAGCCCCAGCATTTT
>NA|TRBV6-2/TRBV6-3|TRBJ2-3|TRBD2
CASSQNSGTSNADTQYF
TGTGCCAGCAGTCAAAACTCCGGGACTAGCAACGCAGATACGCAGTATTTT
>NA|TRBV24-1|TRBJ2-1|NA
CATSGDGNDEQFF
TGTGCCACCAGTGGGGATGGAAACGATGAGCAGTTCTTC
>NA|TRBV9|TRBJ1-1|NA
CASSMGPMNTEAFF
TGTGCCAGCAGCATGGGACCGATGAACACTGAAGCTTTCTTT
>once|TRBV10-3|TRBJ2-2|TRBD1
CAITGTVTGELFF
TGTGCCATAACCGGGACAGTCACCGGGGAGCTGTTTTTT
>once|TRBV7-8|TRBJ2-1|NA
CASSVLVVGGEQFF
TGTGCCAGCAGCGTCCTCGTAGTGGGGGGTGAGCAGTTCTTC
>once|TRBV28|TRBJ1-2|TRBD1
CASSPPGQGNYGYTF
TGTGCCAGCAGTCCCCCGGGACAGGGTAACTATGGCTACACCTTC
>NA|TRBV7-9|TRBJ2-1|NA
CASSSPRRGNEQFF
TGTGCCAGCAGCTCTCCTCGCAGGGGCAATGAGCAGTTCTTC
>NA|TRBV7-2|TRBJ2-1|TRBD2
CASSIHSGSSYNEQFF
TGTGCCAGCAGCATACATAGCGGGAGCTCCTACAATGAGCAGTTCTTC
>NA|TRBV24-1|TRBJ1-2|NA
CATSESGTVYGYTF
TGTGCCACCAGTGAGTCCGGGACGGTCTATGGCTACACCTTC
>once|TRBV30|TRBJ1-2|TRBD1
CAWSRQGDGYTF
TGTGCCTGGAGTCGCCAGGGGGATGGCTACACCTTC
>few|TRBV2|TRBJ1-6|TRBD1
CASRDRQGANSPLHF
TGTGCCAGCAGAGACAGGCAGGGGGCGAATTCACCCCTCCACTTT
>NA|TRBV20-1|TRBJ2-1|NA
CSAGPQFF
TGCAGTGCCGGGCCGCAGTTCTTC
>NA|TRBV28|TRBJ2-3|NA
CASSRELYTQYF
TGTGCCAGCAGCCGGGAATTATATACGCAGTATTTT
>NA|TRBV28|TRBJ2-3|NA
CASTQNTDTQYF
TGTGCCAGCACTCAGAACACAGATACGCAGTATTTT
>NA|TRBV6-5|TRBJ1-5|NA
CASSSRGGGQPQHF
TGTGCCAGCAGTTCCCGCGGGGGCGGACAGCCCCAGCATTTT
>NA|TRBV10-3|TRBJ2-5|NA
CAISESQAVPETQYF
TGTGCCATCAGTGAGTCGCAGGCAGTGCCGGAGACCCAGTACTTC
>NA|TRBV2|TRBJ1-2|NA
CASSPRKGSTF
TGTGCCAGCAGCCCACGAAAGGGGAGCACCTTC
>NA|TRBV5-1|TRBJ1-2|NA
CASSLEGLQKGYTF
TGCGCCAGCAGCTTGGAGGGGCTTCAGAAGGGCTACACCTTC
>once|TRBV11-3|TRBJ2-2|NA
CASSSRSTGELFF
TGTGCCAGCAGCTCTCGGAGCACCGGGGAGCTGTTTTTT
>NA|TRBV7-2|TRBJ1-5|TRBD1
CASSLGIGLGGRQPQHF
TGTGCCAGCAGCTTAGGGATAGGGCTAGGGGGCCGTCAGCCCCAGCATTTT
>NA|TRBV27|TRBJ1-6|TRBD1
CASSPTGRNSPLHF
TGTGCCAGCAGTCCGACAGGGAGGAATTCACCCCTCCACTTT
>NA|TRBV6-5|TRBJ1-1|NA
CASTPGSWGVGEAFF
TGTGCCAGCACTCCCGGGTCGTGGGGGGTCGGTGAAGCTTTCTTT
>once|TRBV3-1/TRBV3-2|TRBJ2-2|NA
CASSWNRNTGELFF
TGTGCCAGCAGTTGGAACCGGAACACCGGGGAGCTGTTTTTT
>NA|TRBV7-8|TRBJ1-2|TRBD1
CASSLVLGQGNYGYTF
TGTGCCAGCAGCTTAGTTTTAGGACAGGGAAACTATGGCTACACCTTC
>NA|TRBV9|TRBJ2-1|NA
CASSVGGYEQFF
TGTGCCAGCAGCGTAGGCGGCTATGAGCAGTTCTTC
>NA|TRBV7-3|TRBJ2-2|TRBD2
CASSPGLAGNTGELFF
TGTGCCAGCAGCCCCGGACTAGCGGGTAACACCGGGGAGCTGTTTTTT